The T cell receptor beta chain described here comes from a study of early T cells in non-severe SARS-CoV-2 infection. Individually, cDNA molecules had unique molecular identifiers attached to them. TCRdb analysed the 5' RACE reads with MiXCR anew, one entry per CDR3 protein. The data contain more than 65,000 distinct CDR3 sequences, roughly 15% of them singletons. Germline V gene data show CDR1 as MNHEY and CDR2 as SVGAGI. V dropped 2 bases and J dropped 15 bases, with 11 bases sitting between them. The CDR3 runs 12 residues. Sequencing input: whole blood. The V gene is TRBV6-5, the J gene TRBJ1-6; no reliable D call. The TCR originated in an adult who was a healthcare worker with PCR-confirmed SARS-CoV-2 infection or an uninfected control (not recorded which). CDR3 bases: TGTGCCAGCAGTTACGGGCCTCCTGACCTCCACTTT. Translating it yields CASSYGPPDLHF.